These 21 T cell receptor beta chains share one sample of origin, sequenced in a study of blood T cell repertoires in COVID-19. Repertoires were generated with immunoSEQ multiplex PCR, while TCRdb's copy carries only in-frame clones and drops some. The sample shows 200,000 to 250,000 clones, approximately 84% of them seen only once. Sequenced material: peripheral blood. Source of these receptors: a man in his forties or fifties with acute or convalescent COVID-19.

The CDR3 coding sequence is TGCGCCAGCAGTGAGACCACAGGGAATGGCTACACCTTC. Translating it yields CASSETTGNGYTF. The chain has TRBV10-2 and TRBJ1-2, with D maybe TRBD1 (6 bases). V was trimmed by 2 bases and J by 6 bases, leaving 10 bases between them. The CDR3 spans 13 residues. CDR1 WSHSY and CDR2 SAAADI come from the germline V gene.

This chain uses TRBV19 with TRBJ1-2, with no clear D. The germline gives CDR1 LNHDA, CDR2 SQIVND (reference sequence). The CDR3 covers 13 residues. CDR3 DNA: TGTGCTTCTAGGAGCGGAAGCAAAGATGGCTACACCTTC. Amino acids: CASRSGSKDGYTF. Full variable domain (missing parts from reference TRBV19 and TRBJ1-2): DGGITQSPKYLFRKEGQNVTLSCEQNLNHDAMYWYRQDPGQGLRLIYYSQIVNDFQKGDIAEGYSVSREKKESFPLTVTSAQKNPTAFYLCASRSGSKDGYTFGSGTRLTVV.

The chain has TRBV11-2 and TRBJ2-5, with TRBD2 matching over 8 bases. V was pared by 1 base and J by 4 bases, with 2 bases of the junction left unmatched. This CDR3 spans 14 amino acids. Germline V gene data show CDR1 as SGHAT and CDR2 as FQNNGV. CDR3 nucleotide sequence: TGTGCCAGCAGCTTAGCGGGACTAGGAGAGACCCAGTACTTC. Its protein is CASSLAGLGETQYF.

V usage is TRBV3-1 (or the pseudogene TRBV3-2) and J usage is TRBJ1-2, with TRBD1 identical over 8 bases. The J segment lost 5 bases and the V segment lost 3 bases, leaving 8 bases of the junction unmatched. The CDR3 extends over 15 amino acids. The germline CDR1 and CDR2 sequences are LGHDT and YNNKEL (reference sequence). CDR3 residues: CASSHQGAPLYGYTF. The CDR3 region has the DNA TGTGCCAGCAGCCATCAGGGGGCCCCCTTATATGGCTACACCTTC.

As concerns this clone: At one boundary the junction diverges from the germline segment, which might be a read error. The chain links TRBV7-7 to TRBJ2-5, with TRBD2 identical over 11 bases. CDR3 length equals 16 residues. Looked up from germline, CDR1 is SSHAT and CDR2 is FNYEAQ (reference sequence). In DNA, the CDR3 is TGTGCTAGCAGCTTAGCTCTAGCGGGGGGCCAAGAGACCCAGTACTTC. Protein product: CASSLALAGGQETQYF.

V usage is TRBV6-5 and J usage is TRBJ2-3, with 10 bases identical to TRBD2. V trimming: 5 bases; J trimming: 5 bases; junction bases outside the gene matches: 7. This CDR3 has 15 residues. The V gene's germline CDR1 is MNHEY and CDR2 SVGAGI. Here the CDR3 reads CASSTPGLAIDTQYF. As DNA, the CDR3 is TGTGCCAGCAGTACCCCGGGACTAGCGATAGATACGCAGTATTTT.

This chain connects TRBV28 to TRBJ2-3, with 8 bases fitting TRBD2. There are 15 residues in the CDR3. Germline V CDR1 and CDR2: MDHEN, SYDVKM. V gave up 6 bases and J gave up 0 bases; unmatched junction bases: 5. In DNA, the CDR3 is TGTGCCAGCAGACTACGGGGGGGGAGCACAGATACGCAGTATTTT. It yields the protein CASRLRGGSTDTQYF. Full variable domain (missing parts from reference TRBV28 and TRBJ2-3): DVKVTQSSRYLVKRTGEKVFLECVQDMDHENMFWYRQDPGLGLRLIYFSYDVKMKEKGDIPEGYSVSREKKERFSLILESASTNQTSMYLCASRLRGGSTDTQYFGPGTRLTVL.

The chain carries TRBV20-1 and TRBJ1-4; TRBD1 aligns across 8 bases. The length of the CDR3 is 15 residues. Losses at the gene ends were 3 bases for V and 6 bases for J; bases not matched to a gene: 9. Germline V gene sequence: CDR1 DFQATT, CDR2 SNEGSKA (reference sequence). As DNA, the CDR3 is TGCAGTGCTAGTCGGACAGGGTCCTACGATGAAAAACTGTTTTTT. The encoded protein is CSASRTGSYDEKLFF.

The V and J genes are TRBV6-5 and TRBJ1-1, with 7 bases identical to TRBD1. The CDR3 has 15 residues. J lost 0 bases, V lost 6 bases, and 7 bases had no gene match. Germline-derived CDR1 and CDR2 are MNHEY and SVGAGI. The CDR3 DNA reads TGTGCCAGCAGGACGGGACAGCTTCTGAACACTGAAGCTTTCTTT. Encoded protein: CASRTGQLLNTEAFF.

The chain couples TRBV12-3 or TRBV12-4 to TRBJ1-1; D gene uncertain. Between the trimmed V and J ends, which lost 6 bases and 7 bases, there was a span of 6 bases. This CDR3 is built from 10 residues. CDR3 loop: CASRLYEAFF. In DNA form, the CDR3 reads TGTGCCAGCAGACTCTATGAAGCTTTCTTT.

The chain employs TRBV10-2 and TRBJ2-1; the match to TRBD2 covers 13 bases. The germline V gene encodes CDR1 WSHSY and CDR2 SAAADI. CDR3 size: 14 residues. The V segment lost 6 bases and the J segment 5 bases; nucleotides outside the gene matches: 1. CDR3 residues: CASRTSGGNNEQFF. The CDR3 DNA follows: TGCGCCAGCAGGACTAGCGGGGGGAACAATGAGCAGTTCTTC.

This clone was recorded once. The V and J genes are TRBV28 and TRBJ1-5; D possibly corresponds to TRBD1 (5 bases). V lost 4 bases to trimming and J lost 1 base, with 23 bases between them. The germline V gene encodes CDR1 MDHEN and CDR2 SYDVKM. The CDR3 has 19 amino acids. DNA of the CDR3: TGTGCCAGCAGTTCGCCCTCCGACCCGGGGGTAGGGAGCAATCAGCCCCAGCATTTT. This gives the protein CASSSPSDPGVGSNQPQHF. Full variable domain (remainder filled in from reference TRBV28 and TRBJ1-5): DVKVTQSSRYLVKRTGEKVFLECVQDMDHENMFWYRQDPGLGLRLIYFSYDVKMKEKGDIPEGYSVSREKKERFSLILESASTNQTSMYLCASSSPSDPGVGSNQPQHFGDGTRLSIL.

The chain joins TRBV4-3 to TRBJ2-7; TRBD2 is a possible D gene (6 bases). Trimming took 1 base from V and 3 from J, leaving 13 bases between them. The CDR3 consists of 15 residues. Germline values: CDR1 LGHNA, CDR2 YSLEER. For the CDR3, the DNA is TGCGCCAGCAGCCAAGTTCAGGAGGGTCACTACGAGCAGTACTTC. As protein: CASSQVQEGHYEQYF.

V usage is TRBV9 and J usage is TRBJ1-2; D might be TRBD1 (5 bases). This CDR3 contains 17 residues. The V gene's germline CDR1 is SGDLS and CDR2 YYNGEE. V dropped 3 bases and J dropped 0 bases, with 18 bases sitting between them. This CDR3 reads CASSDPNSPGTNYGYTF. CDR3 sequence (DNA): TGTGCCAGCAGCGACCCCAATTCACCAGGGACTAACTATGGCTACACCTTC.

The CDR3, as DNA: TGTGCCAGCAGCAAAATTACTGCTATGAACACTGAAGCTTTCTTT. The encoded protein is CASSKITAMNTEAFF. This chain links TRBV6-5 with TRBJ1-1; no firm D call. CDR3 length: 15 residues. The germline gives CDR1 MNHEY, CDR2 SVGAGI. V was cut by 6 bases and J by 0 bases, with 14 bases left in between.

The J gene is TRBJ1-2, the V gene TRBV27, with 8 bases aligning to TRBD1. CDR1 and CDR2 from the germline V gene are MNHEY and SMNVEV (reference sequence). The CDR3 is 14 amino acids. With V trimmed by 3 bases and J by 4 bases, 4 bases remained unmatched. CDR3 sequence: CASSLGTGVYGYTF. The CDR3 nucleotides read TGTGCCAGCAGTTTGGGGACAGGAGTCTATGGCTACACCTTC.

The gene calls are TRBV12-3 or TRBV12-4 and TRBJ1-5; no firm D call. The CDR3 consists of 13 residues. The germline V and J ends were trimmed by 10 bases and 1 base, with 11 bases remaining between them. For the CDR3, the DNA is TGTGCCACCGCCCGTCAGAGCAATCAGCCCCAGCATTTT. Protein: CATARQSNQPQHF.

The chain links TRBV9 to TRBJ2-3; TRBD2 aligns across 9 bases. Germline CDR1 SGDLS, CDR2 YYNGEE. This CDR3 contains 15 residues. V shed 0 bases and J 2 bases; nucleotides not matched to a gene: 1. CDR3 nucleotides: TGTGCCAGCAGCGTAGTAGCGGGGGACACAGATACGCAGTATTTT. It specifies CASSVVAGDTDTQYF.

Regarding this clone: This CDR3 is also generated by other DNA sequences in the sample. The rearrangement uses TRBV30 and TRBJ2-5; D might be TRBD2 (5 bases). Germline loops: CDR1 GTSNPN, CDR2 SVGIG (reference sequence). V dropped 1 base and J dropped 5 bases, with 5 bases sitting between them. The CDR3 has 11 amino acids. The chain's CDR3 is CAWSAGETQYF. CDR3 bases: TGTGCCTGGAGTGCGGGGGAGACCCAGTACTTC.

The chain combines TRBV4-3 with TRBJ2-2; tentative D call: TRBD2 (5 bases). Germline lookup yields CDR1 LGHNA and CDR2 YSLEER. This CDR3 region has 14 residues. V lost 2 bases and J 6 bases, leaving 10 bases between the germline ends. The CDR3 region has the DNA TGCGCCAGCAGCCAACAACTAGTAGCCGGGGAGCTGTTTTTT. It codes for CASSQQLVAGELFF.

The J gene is TRBJ1-2, the V gene TRBV5-1, with 7 bases aligning to TRBD1. The CDR3 has 13 amino acids. V was pared by 0 bases and J by 8 bases, with 4 bases of the junction left unmatched. Per the germline V gene, CDR1 is SGHRS and CDR2 is YFSETQ. The CDR3, as DNA: TGCGCCAGCAGCTTGGAGGGGGCGTGGGGCTACACCTTC. It codes for CASSLEGAWGYTF.